The T cell receptor (beta chain) described here comes from a study of T cells after yellow fever vaccination. At the level of the study: Fractions with few cells were prepared using SMART-Seq v4 Ultra Low Input.

The CDR3 spans 15 residues. With 0 bases clipped from V and 7 bases from J, the junction kept 12 bases outside the gene matches. Germline V CDR1 and CDR2: DFQATT, SNEGSKA (reference sequence). Regarding this clonotype: Its antigen is unknown.

Study outcomes and limitations: Among primary-vaccination clones, most reappeared after the booster, at around 97% for CD4 and 85% to 90% for CD8. The secondary response was weaker but peaked faster, day 5 versus 15.

For TCR, cDNA came from 5'RACE template switching, which added a universal primer site and UMIs. TCRdb itself ran the 5' RACE reads through MiXCR, one entry per CDR3 protein. Among 200,000 to 300,000 distinct CDR3 sequences listed, over 10% were seen once. The source material was CD4+ T cells sorted from PBMCs, sampled 45 days after the yellow fever booster vaccination. The chain recombines TRBV20-1 with TRBJ2-7, with TRBD1 matching 7 bases. The clonotype comes from a man aged 25 to 45 who received the YFV17D yellow fever vaccine. CDR3 residues: CSARDPSRGLGEQYF. The CDR3 DNA is TGCAGTGCTAGAGATCCCTCTAGGGGGCTGGGGGAGCAGTACTTC.